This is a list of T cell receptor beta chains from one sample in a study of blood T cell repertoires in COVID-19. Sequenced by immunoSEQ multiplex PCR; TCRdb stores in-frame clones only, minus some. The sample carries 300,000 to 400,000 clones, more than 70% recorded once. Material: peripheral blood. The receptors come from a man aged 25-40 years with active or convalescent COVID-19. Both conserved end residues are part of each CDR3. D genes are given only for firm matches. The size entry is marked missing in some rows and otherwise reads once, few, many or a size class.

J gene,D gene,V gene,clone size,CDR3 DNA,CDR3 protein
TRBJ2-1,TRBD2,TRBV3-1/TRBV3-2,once,TGTGCCAGCAGTGACCTAGCGGGAGGGTCCTACAATGAGCAGTTCTTC,CASSDLAGGSYNEQFF
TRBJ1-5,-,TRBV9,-,TGTGCCAGCAGCGTAGGGGGGGGCAATCAGCCCCAGCATTTT,CASSVGGGNQPQHF
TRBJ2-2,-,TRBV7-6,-,TGTGCCAGCAGCTTAGCTAGCGGTGAGACCGGGGAGCTGTTTTTT,CASSLASGETGELFF
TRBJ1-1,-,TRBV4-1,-,TGCGCCAGCAGCCGAACAGGGAGGGCGAACACTGAAGCTTTCTTT,CASSRTGRANTEAFF
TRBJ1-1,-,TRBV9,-,TGTGCCAGCAGCGAAGGCCAGGGGATGAACACTGAAGCTTTCTTT,CASSEGQGMNTEAFF
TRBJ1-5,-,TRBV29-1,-,TGCAGCGTCGAAGGGGTGGCGGGTCAGCCCCAGCATTTT,CSVEGVAGQPQHF
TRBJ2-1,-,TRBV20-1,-,TGCAGTGCTAGTATAAACAATGAGCAGTTCTTC,CSASINNEQFF
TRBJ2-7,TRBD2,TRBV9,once,TGTGCCAGCAGCGCCGGACTAGTCGGCTCCTACGAGCAGTACTTC,CASSAGLVGSYEQYF
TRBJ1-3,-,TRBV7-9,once,TGTGCCAGCAGCTTGTACAGCTCTGGAAACACCATATATTTT,CASSLYSSGNTIYF
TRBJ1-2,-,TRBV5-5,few,TGTGCCAGCAGACTCCAGTCGGGGTCTAACTATGGCTACACCTTC,CASRLQSGSNYGYTF
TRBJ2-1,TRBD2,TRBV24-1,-,TGTGCCACCAGTGAAAGACTAGCGGTAGGCAATGAGCAGTTCTTC,CATSERLAVGNEQFF
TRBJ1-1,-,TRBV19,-,TGTGCCAGTAGGAGAACAGGGCAGGGTAACACTGAAGCTTTCTTT,CASRRTGQGNTEAFF
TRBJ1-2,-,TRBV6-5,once,TGTGCCAGCAGTCCTCTGTCGGCGGCCGGCTATGGCTACACCTTC,CASSPLSAAGYGYTF
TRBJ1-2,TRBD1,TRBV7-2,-,TGTGCCAGCAGCTTAGTGGGGACAGCCCCTGGCTACACCTTC,CASSLVGTAPGYTF
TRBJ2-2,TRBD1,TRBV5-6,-,TGTGCCAGCAGCTCGGGGACAGGGACGACCGGGGAGCTGTTTTTT,CASSSGTGTTGELFF
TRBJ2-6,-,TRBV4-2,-,TGTGCCAGCAGCCCGAACACAGGGTCGGGCTCTGGGGCCAACGTCCTGACTTTC,CASSPNTGSGSGANVLTF
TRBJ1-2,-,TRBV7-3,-,TGTGCCAGCAGCCTACCGCGGGGCTATGGCTACACCTTC,CASSLPRGYGYTF
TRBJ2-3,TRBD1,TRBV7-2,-,TGTGCCAGCAGCCGCGGGGACAGGGTAGGGGAGTATTTT,CASSRGDRVGEYF
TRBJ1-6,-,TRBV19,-,TGTGCCAGTAGTATAGGGGGCGGTTCACCCCTCCACTTT,CASSIGGGSPLHF
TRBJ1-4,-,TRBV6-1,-,TGTGCCAGCAGTGAGTGGGGGCGGGCAACTAATGAAAAACTGTTTTTT,CASSEWGRATNEKLFF
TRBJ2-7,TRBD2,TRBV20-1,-,TGCAGTGCTAGTCCTTGGGCGGGAGCCTCCTACGAGCAGTACTTC,CSASPWAGASYEQYF
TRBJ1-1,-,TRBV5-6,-,TGTGCCAGCAGCCTCGAGCTTCGGGGGAACACTGAAGCTTTCTTT,CASSLELRGNTEAFF
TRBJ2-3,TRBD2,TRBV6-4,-,TGTGCCAGCAGTGGCGATCCGGGAGGAAACACAGATACGCAGTATTTT,CASSGDPGGNTDTQYF
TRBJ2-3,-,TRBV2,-,TGTGCCAGCACAAACACAGATACGCAGTATTTT,CASTNTDTQYF
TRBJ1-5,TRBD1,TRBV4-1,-,TGCGCCAGCAGCCAGGACAGGCCTTGGCCCCAGCATTTT,CASSQDRPWPQHF
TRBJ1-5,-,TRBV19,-,TGTGCCAGTAGTATCGGCAATCAGCCCCAGCATTTT,CASSIGNQPQHF
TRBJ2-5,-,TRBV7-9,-,TGTGCCAGCAGCTTGGCACGGGATCAAGAGACCCAGTACTTC,CASSLARDQETQYF
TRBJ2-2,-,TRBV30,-,TGTGCCTGGAGGGCCGGCGGGGGCAACACCGGGGAGCTGTTTTTT,CAWRAGGGNTGELFF
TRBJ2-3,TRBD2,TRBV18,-,TGTGCCAGCTCACCTGCCCGTGGTAGCGGGGGACGCTTGAATACGCAGTATTTT,CASSPARGSGGRLNTQYF
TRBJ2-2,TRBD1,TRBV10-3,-,TGTGCCATCGGGCAGACAGGGGACACCGGGGAGCTGTTTTTT,CAIGQTGDTGELFF
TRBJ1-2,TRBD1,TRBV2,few,TGTGCCAGCAGGAGACAGGGGGCGCGAAAGGGCTACACCTTC,CASRRQGARKGYTF
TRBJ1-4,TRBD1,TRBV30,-,TGTGCCTGGAGTGCAGGGGGCTGGGAAAAACTGTTTTTT,CAWSAGGWEKLFF
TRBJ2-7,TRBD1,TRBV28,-,TGTGCCAGCAGAGTCGTGGGACAGGTGTACGAGCAGTACTTC,CASRVVGQVYEQYF
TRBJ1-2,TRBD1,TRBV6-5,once,TGTGCCAGCAGTATATTTGGACAGGGTGATGGCTACACCTTC,CASSIFGQGDGYTF
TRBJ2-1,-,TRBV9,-,TGTGCCAGCAGCGCTGTGGCAGGGGATTACAATGAGCAGTTCTTC,CASSAVAGDYNEQFF
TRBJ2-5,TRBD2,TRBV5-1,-,TGCGCCAGCACCGGGACTAGCGGGGTCCAAGAGACCCAGTACTTC,CASTGTSGVQETQYF
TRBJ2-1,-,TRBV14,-,TGTGCCAGCAACCCCGGTGGCTCCTACAATGAGCAGTTCTTC,CASNPGGSYNEQFF
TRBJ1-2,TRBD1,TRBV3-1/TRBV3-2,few,TGTGCCAGCAGCCTAGGGGACAGGGGCTACACCTTC,CASSLGDRGYTF
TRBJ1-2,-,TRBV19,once,TGTGCCAGTAGTATTCGACAGGCCACCGGCGGCTATGGCTACACCTTC,CASSIRQATGGYGYTF
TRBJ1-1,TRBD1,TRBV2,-,TGTGCCAGCAGCGACAGGGGGCAAACTGAAGCTTTCTTT,CASSDRGQTEAFF
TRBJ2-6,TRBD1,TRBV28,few,TGTGCCAGCAGGCAGACAGGGTATCGAGCTGGGGCCAACGTCCTGACTTTC,CASRQTGYRAGANVLTF
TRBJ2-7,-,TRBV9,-,TGTGCCAGCAGCGTAGCCGGGTTGCCGGAGCAGTACTTC,CASSVAGLPEQYF
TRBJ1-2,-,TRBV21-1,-,TGTGCCAGCAGCGGAAGGACATCGGACCTTTGCTATGGCTACACCTTC,CASSGRTSDLCYGYTF
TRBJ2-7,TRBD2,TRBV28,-,TGTGCCAGCAGAATTCCTAGCGGGATAGGCTACGAGCAGTACTTC,CASRIPSGIGYEQYF
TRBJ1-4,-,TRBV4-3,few,TGCGCCAGCAGCCAAGAGGACAGAGGATTTGAAAAACTGTTTTTT,CASSQEDRGFEKLFF
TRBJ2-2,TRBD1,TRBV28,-,TGTGCCTTACAGGGGGGCACCGGGGAGCTGTTTTTT,CALQGGTGELFF
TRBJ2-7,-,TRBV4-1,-,TGCGCCAGCACGGAGGGGTTAAGATCCTACGAGCAGTACTTC,CASTEGLRSYEQYF
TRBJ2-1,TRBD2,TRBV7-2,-,TGTGCCAGCAGACCATACTTACTAGCGGGAGTACAGTTCTTC,CASRPYLLAGVQFF
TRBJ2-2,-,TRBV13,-,TGTGCCAGCAGCTTCCTAGGAACGAACACCGGGGAGCTGTTTTTT,CASSFLGTNTGELFF
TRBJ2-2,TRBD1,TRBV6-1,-,TGTGCCAGCAGTGAACCCACAGGGGGCGCGGGCGGGGAGCTGTTTTTT,CASSEPTGGAGGELFF
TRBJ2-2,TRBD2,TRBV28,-,TGTGCCAGCAGTAACGTAGCGGGGGATGCGAACACCGGGGAGCTGTTTTTT,CASSNVAGDANTGELFF
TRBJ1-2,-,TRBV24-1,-,TGTGCCACCAGTGCTCCGGGGGACTTTTATGGCTACACCTTC,CATSAPGDFYGYTF
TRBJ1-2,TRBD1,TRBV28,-,TGTGCCAGCAGTCCACTACAGGGGTTTAACTATGGCTACACCTTC,CASSPLQGFNYGYTF
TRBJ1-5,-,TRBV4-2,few,TGTGCCAGCAGCCGGGAACTCTGGGGAGGGCCGGGTCAGCCCCAGCATTTT,CASSRELWGGPGQPQHF
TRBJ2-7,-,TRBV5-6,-,TGTGCCAGCAGCTCTTTCCTACTCGCGGGCGCCCCGCGGGAGCAGTACTTC,CASSSFLLAGAPREQYF
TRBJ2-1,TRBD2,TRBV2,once,TGTGCCAGCAGGGACAGGGGGGCAGGACTAGCGGGAACTCCGAAGAGTGAGCAGTTCTTC,CASRDRGAGLAGTPKSEQFF
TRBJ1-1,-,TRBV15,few,TGTGCCACCAGCAGAGATGCGGAGATGAACACTGAAGCTTTCTTT,CATSRDAEMNTEAFF
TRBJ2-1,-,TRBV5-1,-,TGCGCCAGCAGCCCGGACAGTTACAATGAGCAGTTCTTC,CASSPDSYNEQFF
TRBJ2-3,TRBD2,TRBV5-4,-,TGTGCCAGCAGCTTTGGACTAGGTGGAACAGATACGCAGTATTTT,CASSFGLGGTDTQYF